One and the same sample provided the 20 T cell receptor beta chains below, sequenced in a study of Ad26.COV2.S vaccination and SARS-CoV-2 variants (dated by TCRdb to the early 2020s). Taken with the paper, the label for treatment or condition translates to: 15 to 20 received Ad26.COV2.S at low or high dose, single or two shots; several received placebo; per-sample allocation not given. Repertoires of vaccine and placebo recipients were sequenced from samples taken on day 63 after the first injection. The method behind the library was the immunoSEQ multiplex PCR assay. TCRdb limited this immuneACCESS table to in-frame rearrangements with V and J called. A share of clones is missing; checked studies link under half to unresolved V genes, and the rest is unexplained. This sample gives about 420,000 clones in total; 88% of them show up just once. The ten largest clones represent about 4% of the sample.

The specimen was peripheral blood, collected in a trial of Ad26.COV2.S vaccine versus placebo. The receptors here all came from a person between 18 and 65 years old who received the Ad26.COV2.S COVID-19 vaccine or a placebo.

This chain connects TRBV6-5 to TRBJ2-1; D is possibly TRBD2 (5 bases). Germline-derived CDR1 and CDR2 are MNHEY and SVGAGI. The V gene lost 0 bases and the J gene lost 2 bases, with 11 bases spanning the gap. The CDR3 sequence is 16 residues long. CDR3 coding DNA: TGTGCCAGCAGTTACTCAGTTGGAGGAACCTACAATGAGCAGTTCTTC. It specifies CASSYSVGGTYNEQFF.

The chain employs TRBV4-3 and TRBJ2-2; TRBD1 agrees at 7 bases. V dropped 3 bases and J dropped 7; count of bases not matched to a gene: 8. The CDR3 has 15 residues. The germline gives CDR1 LGHNA, CDR2 YSLEER. The CDR3 sequence: CASSQYTGAVGELFF. The CDR3 DNA is TGCGCCAGCAGCCAGTATACAGGGGCGGTCGGGGAGCTGTTTTTT.

The chain uses TRBV6-6 and TRBJ2-5; 9 positions match TRBD1. Germline V lookup: CDR1 MNHNY, CDR2 SVGAGI (reference sequence). CDR3 size: 14 residues. With V trimmed by 2 bases and J by 4 bases, 2 bases remained unmatched. As DNA, the CDR3 is TGTGCCAGCAGTTACAAGGGACAGGGAGAGACCCAGTACTTC. Amino acid sequence: CASSYKGQGETQYF.

V usage is TRBV10-2 and J usage is TRBJ1-1; a possible D gene is TRBD1 (6 bases). CDR3 size: 13 residues. Germline CDR1 is WSHSY and CDR2 is SAAADI. The V end was cut by 3 bases, the J end by 5 bases, with 10 bases between. CDR3 nucleotide sequence: TGCGCCAGCAGTGATGGCAGGGGAACTGAAGCTTTCTTT. This encodes CASSDGRGTEAFF.

The chain has TRBV7-2 and TRBJ1-5; D is perhaps TRBD1 (6 bases). CDR3 length: 14 amino acids. Between the trimmed V and J ends, which lost 5 bases and 7 bases, there was a span of 15 bases. Germline CDR1 reads SGHTA; CDR2 reads FQGNSA. This chain's CDR3 is CASSLGGGGQPQHF. The CDR3 DNA sequence: TGTGCCAGCAGCCTTGGTGGGGGCGGGCAGCCCCAGCATTTT.

The chain carries TRBV7-9 and TRBJ2-2; D not resolved. V lost 3 bases to trimming and J lost 4 bases, with 6 bases between them. The CDR3 is 13 residues long. Per the germline V gene, CDR1 is SEHNR and CDR2 is FQNEAQ (reference sequence). As DNA, the CDR3 is TGTGCCAGCAGCTTGACAAGCACCGGGGAGCTGTTTTTT. Its translation is CASSLTSTGELFF.

The CDR3 nucleotides read TGTGCCAGCAGTTACTTGGGGACGGAGACCCAGTACTTC. It codes for CASSYLGTETQYF. The chain combines TRBV6-6 with TRBJ2-5; either TRBD1 or TRBD2 may supply D (5 bases each). The CDR3 runs 13 residues. The germline CDR1 and CDR2 sequences are MNHNY and SVGAGI (reference sequence). V was trimmed by 1 base and J by 5 bases, leaving 8 bases between them.

The genes are TRBV4-3 and TRBJ2-2, with D perhaps TRBD2 (6 bases). Trimming shortened V by 0 bases and J by 6 bases, and 8 bases separated the two germline ends. This CDR3 spans 14 amino acids. CDR1 is LGHNA, CDR2 YSLEER, per germline. The DNA for the CDR3 is TGCGCCAGCAGCCAAGATTGGAGGGCCGGGGAGCTGTTTTTT. This encodes CASSQDWRAGELFF.

The CDR3 is CASNSGTGELFF. The DNA for the CDR3 is TGTGCCAGCAATAGCGGCACCGGGGAGCTGTTTTTT. This chain connects TRBV3-1 (or the pseudogene TRBV3-2) to TRBJ2-2, with D perhaps matching TRBD2 (6 bases). Trimming removed 7 bases from V and 4 bases from J, with 7 bases in between. The germline CDR1 and CDR2 sequences are LGHDT and YNNKEL (reference sequence). This CDR3 is built from 12 residues.

The rearrangement links TRBV6-5 to TRBJ1-6; D ambiguous. Germline V gene data show CDR1 as MNHEY and CDR2 as SVGAGI. Deletions cut 7 bases from V and 2 bases from J, with 9 bases between. The CDR3 has 14 residues. CDR3 DNA: TGTGCCAGCACACCCGGGACCTATAATTCACCCCTCCACTTT. Encoded protein: CASTPGTYNSPLHF.

The chain combines TRBV4-3 with TRBJ1-2, with D possibly matching TRBD1 (5 bases). The CDR3 totals 16 residues. Germline V gene data show CDR1 as LGHNA and CDR2 as YSLEER. Trimming shortened V by 0 bases and J by 5 bases, and 16 bases separated the two germline ends. The CDR3 DNA sequence: TGCGCCAGCAGCCAAGAGGGGGGTGAGAGCGGGTATGGCTACACCTTC. Its protein product is CASSQEGGESGYGYTF.

This clone was detected only once. The rearrangement uses TRBV3-1 (or the pseudogene TRBV3-2) and TRBJ2-7; maybe TRBD2 (6 bases). The CDR3 has 13 amino acids. In germline, CDR1 is LGHDT, CDR2 YNNKEL (reference sequence). V lost 3 bases and J 7 bases, leaving 13 bases between the germline ends. DNA for the CDR3: TGTGCCAGCAGCCAGGGGACCCGGGGGGAGCAGTACTTC. As protein: CASSQGTRGEQYF.

CDR3 coding DNA: TGCAGCGTTGACCCGGGGGCCTATGGCTACACCTTC. As protein: CSVDPGAYGYTF. The chain has TRBV29-1 and TRBJ1-2; weak D call: TRBD1 (6 bases). The germline V and J ends were trimmed by 3 bases and 4 bases, with 9 bases remaining between them. The germline gives CDR1 SQVTM, CDR2 ANQGSEA. This CDR3 is 12 amino acids long.

The J gene is TRBJ2-5, the V gene TRBV12-5; 7 bases map to TRBD2. Germline V gene sequence: CDR1 LGHNT, CDR2 FRNRAP. The junction had 6 bases not matched to a gene; V was cut back by 7 bases and J by 4 bases. CDR3 size: 13 residues. The DNA of the CDR3 is TGTGCTAGTGCCTACTGGGGGGGAGAGACCCAGTACTTC. This translates into CASAYWGGETQYF. The variable domain in full, with the rest retrieved from reference TRBV12-5 and TRBJ2-5, is DARVTQTPRHKVTEMGQEVTMRCQPILGHNTVFWYRQTMMQGLELLAYFRNRAPLDDSGMPKDRFSAEMPDATLATLKIQPSEPRDSAVYFCASAYWGGETQYFGPGTRLLVL.

The rearrangement links TRBV28 to TRBJ2-3; 8 bases agree with TRBD2. Trimming at V came to 4 bases and at J to 7 bases, leaving 13 bases not matched to a gene. Germline CDR1 MDHEN, CDR2 SYDVKM. The CDR3 consists of 16 residues. The CDR3, as DNA: TGTGCCAGCAGTTCCCTTGCCTCGGGGGGGCCGAATACGCAGTATTTT. Translated: CASSSLASGGPNTQYF.

This chain connects TRBV6-2 or TRBV6-3 to TRBJ2-3; D call uncertain. The CDR3 sequence is 13 residues long. The germline V gene encodes CDR1 MNHEY and CDR2 SVGEGT. Trimming cost V 4 bases and J 6 bases, with 11 bases left between them. The CDR3 DNA reads as TGTGCCAGCAGTTCAGCAGGTTTGGATACGCAGTATTTT. This translates into CASSSAGLDTQYF.

The genes are TRBV6-5 and TRBJ2-2; D gene unclear. The CDR3 sequence is 14 residues long. Germline loops: CDR1 MNHEY, CDR2 SVGAGI. V was shortened by 4 bases and J by 3 bases, with 9 bases between the two germline ends. CDR3 in DNA: TGTGCCAGCAGTTCTGGATCGTACACCGGGGAGCTGTTTTTT. Encoded protein: CASSSGSYTGELFF.

The rearrangement uses TRBV7-3 and TRBJ2-3; 8 positions match TRBD2. The CDR3 runs to 15 residues. The trim removed 5 bases at V and 0 bases at J, leaving 4 bases unmatched. CDR1 and CDR2 (germline): SGHTA, FQGTGA. The CDR3 region is CASSVASGSTDTQYF. The CDR3 bases are TGTGCCAGCAGCGTCGCTAGCGGGAGCACAGATACGCAGTATTTT.

As to this clone: Germline and junction disagree at one end, which may indicate a read error. The chain recombines TRBV7-9 with TRBJ2-3, with TRBD2 matching over 11 bases. Germline-derived CDR1 and CDR2 are SEHNR and FQNEAQ (reference sequence). The CDR3 extends over 15 amino acids. The CDR3 protein is CASSLAGGKPDTQYF. Here the CDR3 DNA reads TGTGCCAGCAGCCTAGCGGGGGGCAAACCAGATACGCAGTATTTT.

The gene calls are TRBV2 and TRBJ1-2; D may be TRBD1 (6 bases). The CDR3 contains 16 residues. CDR1 and CDR2 from the germline V gene are SNHLY and FYNNEI. Between the trimmed V and J ends, which lost 2 bases and 7 bases, there was a span of 20 bases. CDR3 coding DNA: TGTGCCAGCAGTGAATGGGGAGGGGGGCTTATCGTTGGCTACACCTTC. As protein: CASSEWGGGLIVGYTF.